The 9 T cell receptor beta chains reported below all come from one sample, sequenced in a study of T cell responses to AZD1222 COVID-19 vaccine. TCRdb's table, derived via immunoSEQ multiplex PCR, lists solely in-frame clones and lacks some. The table includes fewer than 150,000 clones, about 90% detected once. The source material was peripheral blood, sampled on day 0 of AZD1222 vaccination. These receptors were taken from an adult in good health.

The genes are TRBV4-1 and TRBJ2-7; TRBD1 matches 9 bases. This CDR3 has 15 residues. The V gene end was trimmed by 1 base and the J gene end by 7 bases; junction bases not matched to a gene: 8. Germline assignment: CDR1 MGHRA and CDR2 YSYEKL. CDR3 amino acids: CASSQGRDRVKEQYF. In DNA form, the CDR3 reads TGCGCCAGCAGCCAAGGGAGGGACAGGGTTAAAGAGCAGTACTTC.

For this clone: Other DNA sequences in the sample encode the same CDR3. The V gene is TRBV29-1, the J gene TRBJ1-1; D is unresolved. CDR1 and CDR2 (germline): SQVTM, ANQGSEA. Trimming stripped 6 bases from V and 0 bases from J, with 5 bases between. The CDR3 sequence is 11 residues long. CDR3 amino acids: CSVRLNTEAFF. The CDR3 coding sequence is TGCAGCGTGAGATTGAACACTGAAGCTTTCTTT.

Worth noting for this clone: The junction does not match germline at one end; this may be a read error. The chain carries TRBV6-1 and TRBJ2-2, with 10 positions matching TRBD1. Germline V CDR1 and CDR2: MNHNS, SASEGT. There are 18 residues in the CDR3. CDR3 nucleotide sequence: TGTGCCAGCAGTGAAGGATTGGGACAGGGGCCCGAACACCGGGGAGCTGTTTTT. Translated: CASSEGLGQGPEHRGAVF.

The chain joins TRBV18 to TRBJ1-3; possible D gene TRBD1, 5 bases. The CDR3 spans 16 residues. V was shortened by 2 bases and J by 0 bases, with 11 bases between the two germline ends. CDR1 KGHSH and CDR2 LQKENI come from the germline V gene. CDR3 DNA: TGTGCCAGCTCACCAAACGAGGGGAACTCTGGAAACACCATATATTTT. It encodes CASSPNEGNSGNTIYF.

The chain uses TRBV7-8 and TRBJ2-1; D possibly uses TRBD1 or TRBD2 (5 bases each). Looked up from germline, CDR1 is SGHVS and CDR2 is FQNEAQ. V was trimmed by 5 bases and J by 6 bases, leaving 14 bases between them. The CDR3 runs to 14 residues. The CDR3 protein is CASSPEGLSNEQFF. CDR3 sequence (DNA): TGTGCCAGCAGCCCAGAGGGGCTCTCCAATGAGCAGTTCTTC.

The V call is TRBV19, the J call TRBJ2-7, with D perhaps TRBD1 or TRBD2 (5 bases each). This CDR3 has 14 amino acids. Trimming shortened V by 1 base and J by 7 bases, and 14 bases separated the two germline ends. Germline CDR1 reads LNHDA; CDR2 reads SQIVND (reference sequence). The CDR3 region is CASSIAFGAWEQYF. As DNA, the CDR3 is TGTGCCAGTAGTATAGCGTTCGGGGCTTGGGAGCAGTACTTC.

This clone has only a few counts. The chain couples TRBV9 to TRBJ1-4; TRBD1 matches 10 bases. Losses at the gene ends were 5 bases for V and 7 bases for J; bases not matched to a gene: 5. Germline-derived CDR1 and CDR2 are SGDLS and YYNGEE. This CDR3 region has 14 residues. The CDR3 spells CASRPGQGSEKLFF. Written as DNA, the CDR3 is TGTGCCAGCAGACCGGGACAGGGGAGTGAAAAACTGTTTTTT.

V and J are TRBV6-5 and TRBJ2-3; D not certain. Germline CDR1 and CDR2: MNHEY and SVGAGI. V was pared by 7 bases and J by 6 bases, with 8 bases between. The CDR3 runs to 11 residues. CDR3 protein: CASTNGDTQYF. The CDR3 DNA follows: TGTGCCAGCACCAATGGGGATACGCAGTATTTT.

The chain employs TRBV21-1 and TRBJ2-4; TRBD2, the table's D call, lacks a check against the DNA. TRBV21-1 is a listed pseudogene. The CDR3 has 18 amino acids. The CDR3 DNA sequence: TGTGCCAGCGAGCCCGGGTGTGGGTTCGCGGTAGCCAAAAACATTCAGTACTTC. This codes for CASEPGCGFAVAKNIQYF.